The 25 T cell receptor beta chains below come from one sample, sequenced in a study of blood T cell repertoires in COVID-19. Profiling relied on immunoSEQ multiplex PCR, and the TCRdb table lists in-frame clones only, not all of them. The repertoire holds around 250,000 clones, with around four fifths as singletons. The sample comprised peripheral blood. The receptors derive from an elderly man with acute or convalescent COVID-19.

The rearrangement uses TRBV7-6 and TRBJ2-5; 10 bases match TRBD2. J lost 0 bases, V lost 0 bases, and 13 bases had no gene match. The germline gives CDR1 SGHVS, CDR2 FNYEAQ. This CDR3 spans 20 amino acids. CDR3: CASSLAPASGSVTYQETQYF. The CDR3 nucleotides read TGTGCCAGCAGCTTAGCGCCGGCTAGCGGGAGCGTTACCTACCAAGAGACCCAGTACTTC.

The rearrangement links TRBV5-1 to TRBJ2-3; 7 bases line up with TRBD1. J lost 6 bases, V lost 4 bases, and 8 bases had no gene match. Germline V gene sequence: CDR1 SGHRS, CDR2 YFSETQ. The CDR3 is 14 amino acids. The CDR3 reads CASSPTGFVDTQYF. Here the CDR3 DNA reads TGCGCCAGCAGCCCGACAGGGTTTGTGGATACGCAGTATTTT. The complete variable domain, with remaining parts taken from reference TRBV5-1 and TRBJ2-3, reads KAGVTQTPRYLIKTRGQQVTLSCSPISGHRSVSWYQQTPGQGLQFLFEYFSETQRNKGNFPGRFSGRQFSNSRSEMNVSTLELGDSALYLCASSPTGFVDTQYFGPGTRLTVL.

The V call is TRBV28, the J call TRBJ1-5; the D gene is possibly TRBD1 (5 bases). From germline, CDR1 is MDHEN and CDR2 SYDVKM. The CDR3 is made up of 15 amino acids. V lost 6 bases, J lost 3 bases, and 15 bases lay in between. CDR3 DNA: TGTGCCAGCAGCCCTGGGCAGGGCTACAATCAGCCCCAGCATTTT. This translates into CASSPGQGYNQPQHF.

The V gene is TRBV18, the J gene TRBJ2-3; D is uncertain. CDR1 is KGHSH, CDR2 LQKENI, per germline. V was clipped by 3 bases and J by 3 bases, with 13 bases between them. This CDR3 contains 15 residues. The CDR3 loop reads CASSPFLERTDTQYF. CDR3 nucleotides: TGTGCCAGCTCACCGTTCCTAGAGAGGACAGATACGCAGTATTTT.

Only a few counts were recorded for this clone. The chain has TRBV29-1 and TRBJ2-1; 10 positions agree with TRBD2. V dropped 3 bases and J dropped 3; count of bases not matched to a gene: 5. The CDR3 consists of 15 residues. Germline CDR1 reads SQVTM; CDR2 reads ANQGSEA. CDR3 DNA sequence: TGCAGCGTTGAGGTAGCGGGAGGCCGCTACAATGAGCAGTTCTTC. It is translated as CSVEVAGGRYNEQFF.

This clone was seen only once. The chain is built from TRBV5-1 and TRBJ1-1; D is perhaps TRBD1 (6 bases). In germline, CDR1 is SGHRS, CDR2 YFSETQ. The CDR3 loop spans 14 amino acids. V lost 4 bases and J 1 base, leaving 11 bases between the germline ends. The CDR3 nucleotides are TGCGCCAGCAGCAGGGACACCCCGAACACTGAAGCTTTCTTT. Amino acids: CASSRDTPNTEAFF.

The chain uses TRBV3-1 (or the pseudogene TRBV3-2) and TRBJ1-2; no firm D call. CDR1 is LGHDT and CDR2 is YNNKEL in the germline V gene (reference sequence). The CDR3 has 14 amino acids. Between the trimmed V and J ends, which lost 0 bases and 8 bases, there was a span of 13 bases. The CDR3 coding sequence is TGTGCCAGCAGCCAAGACTGGGGAGGGCGAGGCTACACCTTC. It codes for CASSQDWGGRGYTF.

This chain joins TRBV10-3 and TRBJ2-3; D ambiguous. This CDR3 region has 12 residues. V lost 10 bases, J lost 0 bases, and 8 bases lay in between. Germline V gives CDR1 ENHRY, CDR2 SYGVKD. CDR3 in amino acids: CATADSTDTQYF. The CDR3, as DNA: TGTGCCACCGCGGATAGCACAGATACGCAGTATTTT.

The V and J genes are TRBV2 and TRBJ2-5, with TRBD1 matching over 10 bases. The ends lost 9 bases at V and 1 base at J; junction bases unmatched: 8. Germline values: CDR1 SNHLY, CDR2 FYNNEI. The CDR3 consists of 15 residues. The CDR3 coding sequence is TGTGCCAGTGGGCAACGGGACAGGGGCCAAGAGACCCAGTACTTC. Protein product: CASGQRDRGQETQYF.

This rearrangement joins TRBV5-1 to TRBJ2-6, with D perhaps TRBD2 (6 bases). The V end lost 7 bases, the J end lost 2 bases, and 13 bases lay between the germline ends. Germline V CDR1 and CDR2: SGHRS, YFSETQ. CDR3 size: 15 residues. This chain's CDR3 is CASRFRGTGANVLTF. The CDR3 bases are TGCGCCAGCCGGTTTCGGGGGACTGGGGCCAACGTCCTGACTTTC.

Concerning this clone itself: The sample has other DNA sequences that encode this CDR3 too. The CDR3 coding sequence is TGTGCCAGCAGCCCATCCGGGACTCAGAACACTGAAGCTTTCTTT. It codes for CASSPSGTQNTEAFF. J is TRBJ1-1 and V is TRBV3-1 (or the pseudogene TRBV3-2); D is perhaps TRBD1 (5 bases). The CDR3 covers 15 residues. The V gene's germline CDR1 is LGHDT and CDR2 YNNKEL (reference sequence). V lost 4 bases and J 1 base, leaving 13 bases between the germline ends.

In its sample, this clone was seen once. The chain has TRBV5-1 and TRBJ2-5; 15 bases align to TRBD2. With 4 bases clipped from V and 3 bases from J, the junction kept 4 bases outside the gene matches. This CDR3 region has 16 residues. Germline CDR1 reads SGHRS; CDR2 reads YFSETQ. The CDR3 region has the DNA TGCGCCAGCAGCCTAGGACTAGCGGGGGGGAAAGAGACCCAGTACTTC. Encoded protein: CASSLGLAGGKETQYF.

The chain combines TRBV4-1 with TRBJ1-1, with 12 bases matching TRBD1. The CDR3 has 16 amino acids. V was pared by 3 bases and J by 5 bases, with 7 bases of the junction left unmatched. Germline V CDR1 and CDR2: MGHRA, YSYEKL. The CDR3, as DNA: TGCGCCAGCAGCCAGGGACAGGGGGCCCTGTGGACTGAAGCTTTCTTT. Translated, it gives CASSQGQGALWTEAFF.

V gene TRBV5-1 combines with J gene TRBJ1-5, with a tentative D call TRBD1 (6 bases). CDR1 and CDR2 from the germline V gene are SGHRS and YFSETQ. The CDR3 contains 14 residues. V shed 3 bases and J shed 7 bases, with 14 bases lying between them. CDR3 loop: CASSSRDDRQPQHF. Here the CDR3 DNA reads TGCGCCAGCAGCTCCCGGGACGACAGGCAGCCCCAGCATTTT. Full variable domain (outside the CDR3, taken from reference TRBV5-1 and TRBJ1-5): KAGVTQTPRYLIKTRGQQVTLSCSPISGHRSVSWYQQTPGQGLQFLFEYFSETQRNKGNFPGRFSGRQFSNSRSEMNVSTLELGDSALYLCASSSRDDRQPQHFGDGTRLSIL.

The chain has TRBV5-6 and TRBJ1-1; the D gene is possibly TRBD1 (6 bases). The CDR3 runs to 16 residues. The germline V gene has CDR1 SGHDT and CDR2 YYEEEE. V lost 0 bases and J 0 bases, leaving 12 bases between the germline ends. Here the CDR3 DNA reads TGTGCCAGCAGCTTGGGGGGGCTTGGGATGAACACTGAAGCTTTCTTT. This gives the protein CASSLGGLGMNTEAFF.

CDR3 DNA: TGTGCCAGCAGCTTCCCAGGGTTGAACACTGAAGCTTTCTTT. It codes for CASSFPGLNTEAFF. The rearrangement links TRBV7-2 to TRBJ1-1; D possibly corresponds to TRBD1 (5 bases). The CDR3 has 14 residues. Germline CDR1 reads SGHTA; CDR2 reads FQGNSA. The V gene lost 3 bases and the J gene lost 0 bases, with 8 bases spanning the gap.

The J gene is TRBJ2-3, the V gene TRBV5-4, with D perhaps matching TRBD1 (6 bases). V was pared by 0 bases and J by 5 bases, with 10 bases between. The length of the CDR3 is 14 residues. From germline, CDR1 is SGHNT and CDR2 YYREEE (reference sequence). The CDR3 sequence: CASSLGQGLDTQYF. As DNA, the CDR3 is TGTGCCAGCAGCTTGGGCCAGGGGTTAGATACGCAGTATTTT. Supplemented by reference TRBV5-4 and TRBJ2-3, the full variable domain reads ETGVTQSPTHLIKTRGQQVTLRCSSQSGHNTVSWYQQALGQGPQFIFQYYREEENGRGNFPPRFSGLQFPNYSSELNVNALELDDSALYLCASSLGQGLDTQYFGPGTRLTVL.

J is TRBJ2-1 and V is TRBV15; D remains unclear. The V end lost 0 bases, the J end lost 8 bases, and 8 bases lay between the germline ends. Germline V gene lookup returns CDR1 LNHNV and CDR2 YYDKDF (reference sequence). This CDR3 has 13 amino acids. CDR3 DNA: TGTGCCACCAGCAGAGACCCGGGTGATGAGCAGTTCTTC. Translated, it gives CATSRDPGDEQFF.

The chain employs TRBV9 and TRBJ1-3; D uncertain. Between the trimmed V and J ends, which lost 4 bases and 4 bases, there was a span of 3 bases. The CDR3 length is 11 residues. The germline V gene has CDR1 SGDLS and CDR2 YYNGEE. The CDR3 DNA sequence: TGTGCCAGCAGCCAGGGAAACACCATATATTTT. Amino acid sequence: CASSQGNTIYF.

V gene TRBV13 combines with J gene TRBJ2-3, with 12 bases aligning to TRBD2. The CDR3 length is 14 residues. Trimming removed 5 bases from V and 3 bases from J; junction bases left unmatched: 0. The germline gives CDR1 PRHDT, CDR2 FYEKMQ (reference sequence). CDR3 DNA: TGTGCCAGCAGCCTAGCGGGAGGGACAGATACGCAGTATTTT. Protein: CASSLAGGTDTQYF.

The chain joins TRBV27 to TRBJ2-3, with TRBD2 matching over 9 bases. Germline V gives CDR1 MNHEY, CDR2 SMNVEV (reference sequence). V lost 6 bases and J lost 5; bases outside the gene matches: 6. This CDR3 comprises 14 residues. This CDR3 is CASRQELAGDTQYF. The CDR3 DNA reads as TGTGCCAGCAGGCAAGAACTAGCGGGAGATACGCAGTATTTT.

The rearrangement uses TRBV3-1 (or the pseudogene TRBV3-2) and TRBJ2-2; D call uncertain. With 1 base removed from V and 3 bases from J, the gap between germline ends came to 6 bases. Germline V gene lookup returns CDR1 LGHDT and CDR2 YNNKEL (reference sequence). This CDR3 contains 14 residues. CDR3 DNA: TGTGCCAGCAGCCAAGCGCCAGACACCGGGGAGCTGTTTTTT. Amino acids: CASSQAPDTGELFF.

The CDR3 protein is CASSTPPGVPRHEQYF. The CDR3 DNA reads as TGTGCCAGCAGTACACCCCCGGGGGTCCCTAGGCACGAGCAGTACTTC. The gene calls are TRBV6-6 and TRBJ2-7; tentative D call: TRBD2 (6 bases). Deletions cut 5 bases from V and 5 bases from J, with 22 bases between. Germline CDR1 reads MNHNY; CDR2 reads SVGAGI (reference sequence). This CDR3 is 16 amino acids long.

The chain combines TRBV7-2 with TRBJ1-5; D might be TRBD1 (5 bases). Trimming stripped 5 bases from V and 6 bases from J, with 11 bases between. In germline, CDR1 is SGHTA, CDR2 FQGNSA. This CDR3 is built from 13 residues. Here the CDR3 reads CASSPDSFQPQHF. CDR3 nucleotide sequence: TGTGCCAGCAGCCCCGACAGCTTTCAGCCCCAGCATTTT.

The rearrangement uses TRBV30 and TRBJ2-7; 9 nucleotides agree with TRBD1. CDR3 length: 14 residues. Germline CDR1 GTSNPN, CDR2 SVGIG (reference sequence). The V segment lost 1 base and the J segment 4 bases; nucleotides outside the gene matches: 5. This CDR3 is CAWSAGTGIYEQYF. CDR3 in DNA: TGTGCCTGGAGTGCCGGGACAGGGATATACGAGCAGTACTTC.